This T cell receptor (beta chain) is from a study of T cell responses to AZD1222 COVID-19 vaccine. V lost 2 bases, J lost 11 bases, and 15 bases lay in between. CDR3 length equals 13 residues. The germline V gene has CDR1 GTSNPN and CDR2 SVGIG (reference sequence). The table came from immunoSEQ multiplex PCR; TCRdb's copy has only in-frame clones and leaves some out. The sample records around 130,000 clones, approximately 94% being singletons. This clonotype was sampled from an adult in good health. The sample consisted of peripheral blood, taken on day 0 of AZD1222 vaccination. This sequence joins TRBV30 and TRBJ1-4, with D unclear. CDR3 sequence (DNA): TGTGCCTGGAGTCTCCCGAGTGCTGGGAAACTGTTTTTT. Translation: CAWSLPSAGKLFF.